The 20 T cell receptor beta chains below come from one sample, sequenced in a study of response to subunit inactivated influenza vaccine. One entry per CDR3 protein results from TCRdb running MiXCR on the RT-PCR reads. The table has a few hundred thousand distinct CDR3 sequences, 11% to 15% seen once. The starting material was PBMCs from blood, obtained roughly 13 days after vaccination. These receptor sequences come from a man in his forties or fifties who received an inactivated influenza vaccine.

This clonotype has a handful of counts. The gene calls are TRBV12-3 or TRBV12-4 and TRBJ1-2; the match to TRBD1 covers 8 bases. The CDR3 is 14 residues long. After removal of 5 bases from V and 7 bases from J, the junction contained 9 bases not matched to a gene. The CDR3 reads CASSQGAARTGYTF. The CDR3 coding sequence is TGTGCCAGCAGTCAGGGGGCAGCCCGAACTGGCTACACCTTC.

This clonotype was picked up a small number of times. The gene calls are TRBV7-6 and TRBJ2-2; no clear D. This CDR3 region has 17 residues. From germline, CDR1 is SGHVS and CDR2 FNYEAQ. Trimming left V 3 bases short and J 0 bases short, with 14 bases between. The CDR3 region is CASSFGVDRPNTGELFF. The CDR3 DNA is TGTGCCAGCAGCTTTGGCGTCGATCGGCCGAACACCGGGGAGCTGTTTTTT.

This clonotype came up a few times. The chain combines TRBV7-9 with TRBJ1-4; 9 nucleotides match TRBD1. Germline V gene sequence: CDR1 SEHNR, CDR2 FQNEAQ (reference sequence). J was trimmed by 7 bases and V by 5 bases; bases with no gene match: 8. This CDR3 region has 15 residues. The CDR3: CASSKQGAMGEKLFF. CDR3 DNA: TGTGCCAGCAGCAAACAGGGGGCAATGGGTGAAAAACTGTTTTTT.

This clonotype was seen many times. The V call is TRBV12-3 or TRBV12-4, the J call TRBJ2-5; 7 nucleotides agree with TRBD2. The J segment lost 2 bases and the V segment lost 5 bases, leaving 8 bases of the junction unmatched. The CDR3 covers 15 residues. CDR3 sequence reads: CASSPNSGFQETQYF. CDR3 coding DNA: TGTGCCAGCAGTCCTAATAGCGGGTTTCAAGAGACCCAGTACTTC.

V gene TRBV28 combines with J gene TRBJ2-7; D gene ambiguous. The CDR3 is made up of 14 amino acids. Per germline, CDR1 MDHEN and CDR2 SYDVKM. Trimming pared 6 bases from V and 2 bases from J, leaving 14 bases between. CDR3 in amino acids: CASRVGDLPYEQYF. CDR3 coding DNA: TGTGCCAGCAGGGTGGGTGATCTTCCCTACGAGCAGTACTTC.

This chain connects TRBV4-2 to TRBJ2-6, with TRBD2 matching over 11 bases. The CDR3 extends over 19 amino acids. Germline V gene lookup returns CDR1 LGHNA and CDR2 YNFKEQ. V was pared by 5 bases and J by 3 bases, with 12 bases of the junction left unmatched. The CDR3 region is CASSTGLAEIPYGANVLTF. CDR3 sequence (DNA): TGTGCCAGCAGCACGGGACTAGCGGAAATCCCCTATGGGGCCAACGTCCTGACTTTC.

The rearrangement uses TRBV5-1 and TRBJ2-7; tentatively, D is TRBD1 (6 bases). CDR3 length: 14 residues. V was shortened by 4 bases and J by 4 bases, with 15 bases between the two germline ends. Germline CDR1 and CDR2: SGHRS and YFSETQ. CDR3 in DNA: TGCGCCAGCAGCCTTACAGGGATGATTTACGAGCAGTACTTC. Encoded protein: CASSLTGMIYEQYF.

This clonotype has just a few counts. V gene TRBV5-1 combines with J gene TRBJ1-1; D is possibly TRBD1 (5 bases). Trimming left V 9 bases short and J 0 bases short, with 15 bases between. CDR1 is SGHRS and CDR2 is YFSETQ in the germline V gene. The CDR3 is 14 residues long. CDR3 DNA sequence: TGCGCCACCTCCAGACAGATCATGAACACTGAAGCTTTCTTT. Amino acids: CATSRQIMNTEAFF.

The V gene is TRBV5-1, the J gene TRBJ2-6; 11 nucleotides match TRBD2. The CDR3 totals 19 residues. CDR1 and CDR2 from the germline V gene are SGHRS and YFSETQ. J gave up 0 bases and V 2 bases, and 7 bases lay outside the gene matches. CDR3: CASSFGLAGGHSGANVLTF. For the CDR3, the DNA is TGCGCCAGCAGCTTCGGGCTAGCGGGGGGACACTCTGGGGCCAACGTCCTGACTTTC.

This clonotype was counted at least ten times. The V and J genes are TRBV12-3 or TRBV12-4 and TRBJ2-7; 7 nucleotides align to TRBD2. V lost 2 bases and J lost 6; bases outside the gene matches: 7. The CDR3 has 14 residues. CDR3 bases: TGTGCCAGCAGTTTAAGCGGGGCGATGAGCGAGCAGTACTTC. The encoded protein is CASSLSGAMSEQYF.

V and J are TRBV14 and TRBJ2-3; D is tentatively TRBD1 or TRBD2 (5 bases each). Trimming pared 2 bases from V and 0 bases from J, leaving 12 bases between. The CDR3 runs 16 residues. CDR1 and CDR2 (germline): SGHDN, FVKESK. The CDR3 coding sequence is TGTGCCAGCAGCCAACCCGGGACGCGCAGCACAGATACGCAGTATTTT. Encoded protein: CASSQPGTRSTDTQYF.

V is TRBV5-1 and J is TRBJ2-7; 7 bases agree with TRBD1. The CDR3 sequence is 17 residues long. With V trimmed by 2 bases and J by 2 bases, 13 bases remained unmatched. In germline, CDR1 is SGHRS, CDR2 YFSETQ. CDR3 loop: CASSFGPAPTGAYEQYF. The CDR3, as DNA: TGCGCCAGCAGCTTTGGCCCCGCTCCTACAGGGGCCTACGAGCAGTACTTC. The full variable domain, completed using reference TRBV5-1 and TRBJ2-7, is KAGVTQTPRYLIKTRGQQVTLSCSPISGHRSVSWYQQTPGQGLQFLFEYFSETQRNKGNFPGRFSGRQFSNSRSEMNVSTLELGDSALYLCASSFGPAPTGAYEQYFGPGTRLTVT.

The sample holds a few counts of this clonotype. V gene TRBV4-3 combines with J gene TRBJ1-1, with 7 bases aligning to TRBD1. The germline CDR1 and CDR2 sequences are LGHNA and YSLEER. The CDR3 sequence is 14 residues long. V gave up 6 bases and J gave up 0 bases; unmatched junction bases: 4. This CDR3 is CASSHTGVNTEAFF. CDR3 DNA: TGCGCCAGCAGTCACACAGGGGTGAACACTGAAGCTTTCTTT.

This clonotype was recorded at least ten times. The V and J genes are TRBV29-1 and TRBJ2-5; no definite D call. CDR1 is SQVTM, CDR2 ANQGSEA, per germline. With 2 bases removed from V and 5 bases from J, the gap between germline ends came to 9 bases. The CDR3 has 12 residues. CDR3 DNA sequence: TGCAGCGTTGAACTGGGCCCGGAGACCCAGTACTTC. Its protein is CSVELGPETQYF. Looking up the rest from reference TRBV29-1 and TRBJ2-5 gives the full variable domain: SAVISQKPSRDICQRGTSLTIQCQVDSQVTMMFWYRQQPGQSLTLIATANQGSEATYESGFVIDKFPISRPNLTFSTLTVSNMSPEDSSIYLCSVELGPETQYFGPGTRLLVL.

This clonotype was detected only a few times. The rearrangement links TRBV12-3 or TRBV12-4 to TRBJ2-7, with D unresolved. The CDR3 runs 15 residues. Trimming cost V 2 bases and J 2 bases, with 13 bases left between them. The CDR3 coding sequence is TGTGCCAGCAGTTTATCGTGGATAACGCCCTACGAGCAGTACTTC. It translates to CASSLSWITPYEQYF.

The chain has TRBV7-2 and TRBJ2-5; D not certain. The V and J ends lost 7 bases and 4 bases respectively, with 10 bases between them. Germline V gene data show CDR1 as SGHTA and CDR2 as FQGNSA. This CDR3 has 12 residues. CDR3: CASNIGGETQYF. CDR3 in DNA: TGTGCCAGCAACATAGGCGGAGAGACCCAGTACTTC.

This clonotype was picked up a small number of times. The chain is built from TRBV5-5 and TRBJ2-3; perhaps D is TRBD1 or TRBD2 (5 bases each). CDR3 length: 16 residues. V was cut by 3 bases and J by 2 bases, with 16 bases left in between. Germline V gene lookup returns CDR1 SGHKS and CDR2 YYEKEE (reference sequence). The DNA for the CDR3 is TGTGCCAGCAGCTCACCACCTATGGGGGTCACAGATACGCAGTATTTT. The encoded protein is CASSSPPMGVTDTQYF.

The chain uses TRBV5-1 and TRBJ2-3; 8 bases fit TRBD1. Germline CDR1 is SGHRS and CDR2 is YFSETQ. The CDR3 consists of 19 residues. V lost 0 bases to trimming and J lost 2 bases; unmatched junction nucleotides: 14. CDR3 amino acids: CASSLGGRRQGKNTDTQYF. As DNA, the CDR3 is TGCGCCAGCAGCTTGGGGGGACGTCGACAGGGGAAAAACACAGATACGCAGTATTTT.

This CDR3 reads CSASGTSGRYEQYF. The CDR3 DNA reads as TGCAGTGCTAGCGGGACTAGCGGGAGGTACGAGCAGTACTTC. The V gene is TRBV20-1, the J gene TRBJ2-7, with 15 nucleotides matching TRBD2. Trimming cost V 3 bases and J 4 bases; bases outside gene matches: 1. The CDR3 spans 14 residues. In germline, CDR1 is DFQATT, CDR2 SNEGSKA (reference sequence).

This clonotype appeared a few times. The V call is TRBV7-9, the J call TRBJ2-3; 10 bases agree with TRBD2. Germline assignment: CDR1 SEHNR and CDR2 FQNEAQ (reference sequence). V trimming: 5 bases; J trimming: 4 bases; junction bases outside the gene matches: 12. The CDR3 consists of 17 residues. CDR3 amino acids: CASSPKLGLAGADTQYF. In DNA form, the CDR3 reads TGTGCCAGCAGCCCTAAACTAGGGCTAGCGGGAGCAGATACGCAGTATTTT.